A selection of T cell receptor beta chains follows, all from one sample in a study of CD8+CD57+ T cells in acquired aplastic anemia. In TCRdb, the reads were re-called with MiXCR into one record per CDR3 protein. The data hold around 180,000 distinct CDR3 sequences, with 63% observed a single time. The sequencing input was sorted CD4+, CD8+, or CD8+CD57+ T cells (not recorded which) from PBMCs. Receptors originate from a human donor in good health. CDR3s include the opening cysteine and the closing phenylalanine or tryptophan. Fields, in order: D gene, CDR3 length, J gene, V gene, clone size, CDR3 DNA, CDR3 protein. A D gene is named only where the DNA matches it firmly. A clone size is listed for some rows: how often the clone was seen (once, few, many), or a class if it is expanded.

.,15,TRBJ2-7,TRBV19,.,TGTGCCAGCAGTACCCCACAGGGTGGGGTCCACGAGCAGTACTTC,CASSTPQGGVHEQYF
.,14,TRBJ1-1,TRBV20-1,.,TGCAGTGCTACAAAGGGGCATAAGAACACTGAAGCTTTCTTT,CSATKGHKNTEAFF
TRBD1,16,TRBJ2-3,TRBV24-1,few,TGTGCCACCAGTGGGCATGGGACAGGGTGGGCAGATACGCAGTATTTT,CATSGHGTGWADTQYF
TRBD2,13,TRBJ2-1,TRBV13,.,TGTGCCAGCAGGCTAGCGGGAGTCAATGAGCAGTTCTTC,CASRLAGVNEQFF
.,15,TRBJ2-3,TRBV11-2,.,TGTGCCAGCAGCTTTCGAGCGGATTACACAGATACGCAGTATTTT,CASSFRADYTDTQYF
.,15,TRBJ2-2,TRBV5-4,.,TGTGCCAGCAGCTTTGATAGGGGATACACCGGGGAGCTGTTTTTT,CASSFDRGYTGELFF
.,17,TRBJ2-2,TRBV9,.,TGTGCCAGCAGCGTAGACGGCTACAGGGAGAACACCGGGGAGCTGTTTTTT,CASSVDGYRENTGELFF
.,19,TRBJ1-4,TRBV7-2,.,TGTGCCAGCAGCCCGCTCGAGGTTGCGGTGGGGGCAACTAATGAAAAACTGTTTTTT,CASSPLEVAVGATNEKLFF
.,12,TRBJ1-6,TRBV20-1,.,TGCAGTGCCCAGGGAGGAAATTCACCCCTCCACTTT,CSAQGGNSPLHF
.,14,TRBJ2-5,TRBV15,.,TGTGCCACCAGCAGAGACAGCCCACAAGAGACCCGGTACTTC,CATSRDSPQETRYF
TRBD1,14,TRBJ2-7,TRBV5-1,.,TGCGCCAGCAGCAACACAGGGGGCTCCTACGAGCAGTACTTC,CASSNTGGSYEQYF
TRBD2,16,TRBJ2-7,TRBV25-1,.,TGTGCCAGCACCCCAAGTGGGACTAGCGGGATCCACGAGCAGTACTTC,CASTPSGTSGIHEQYF
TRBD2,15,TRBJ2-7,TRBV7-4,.,TGTGCCAGCGGCGATTTTCGTCCTTCGGGAGGCGAGCAGTACTTC,CASGDFRPSGGEQYF
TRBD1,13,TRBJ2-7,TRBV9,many,TGTGCCAGCAGCGACGGACAGGACTACGAGCAGTACTTC,CASSDGQDYEQYF
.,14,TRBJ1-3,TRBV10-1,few,TGCGCCAGCAAGAGGACTGCCTCTGGAAACACCATATATTTT,CASKRTASGNTIYF
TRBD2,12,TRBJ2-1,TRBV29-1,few,TGCAGTACTAGCGGCTCCTACAATGAGCAGTTCTTC,CSTSGSYNEQFF
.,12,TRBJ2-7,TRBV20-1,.,TGCAGTGCGTCGACGGAAGCCTACGAGCAGTACTTC,CSASTEAYEQYF
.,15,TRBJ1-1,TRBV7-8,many,TGTGCCAGCAGCTTAGTTTCGGTGGAGCGCACTGAAGCTTTCTTT,CASSLVSVERTEAFF
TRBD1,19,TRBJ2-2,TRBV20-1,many,TGCAGTGCTATGGGACAGCACCTAGAAGAGCGGCCTAGCACCGGGGAGCTGTTTTTT,CSAMGQHLEERPSTGELFF
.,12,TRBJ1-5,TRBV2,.,TGTGCCAGCAACGAAGTCGGTCAGCCCCAGCATTTT,CASNEVGQPQHF
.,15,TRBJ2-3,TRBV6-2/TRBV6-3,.,TGCGCCAGCAGTTACTCTGTAGCGGCCACAGATACGCAGTGTTTT,CASSYSVAATDTQCF
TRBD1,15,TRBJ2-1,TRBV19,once,TGTGCCAGTAGCCTGACAGGGGACGAGTACAATGAGCAGTTCTTC,CASSLTGDEYNEQFF